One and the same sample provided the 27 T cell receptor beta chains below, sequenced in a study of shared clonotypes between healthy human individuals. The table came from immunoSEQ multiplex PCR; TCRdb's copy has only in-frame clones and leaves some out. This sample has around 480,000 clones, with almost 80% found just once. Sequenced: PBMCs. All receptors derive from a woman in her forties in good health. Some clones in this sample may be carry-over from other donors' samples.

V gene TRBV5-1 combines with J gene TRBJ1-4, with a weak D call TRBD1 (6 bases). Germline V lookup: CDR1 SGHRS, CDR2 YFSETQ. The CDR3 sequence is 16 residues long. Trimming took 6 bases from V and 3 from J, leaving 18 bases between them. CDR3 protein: CASNQGGDPANEKLFF. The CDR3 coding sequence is TGCGCCAGCAACCAAGGGGGGGATCCTGCTAATGAAAAACTGTTTTTT.

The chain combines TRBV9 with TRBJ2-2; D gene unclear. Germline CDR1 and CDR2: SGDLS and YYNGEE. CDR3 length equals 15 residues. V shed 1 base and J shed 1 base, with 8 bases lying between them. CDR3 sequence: CASSVNGMNTGELFF. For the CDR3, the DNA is TGTGCCAGCAGCGTAAACGGAATGAACACCGGGGAGCTGTTTTTT. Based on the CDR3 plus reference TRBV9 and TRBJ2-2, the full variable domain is DSGVTQTPKHLITATGQRVTLRCSPRSGDLSVYWYQQSLDQGLQFLIQYYNGEERAKGNILERFSAQQFPDLHSELNLSSLELGDSALYFCASSVNGMNTGELFFGEGSRLTVL.

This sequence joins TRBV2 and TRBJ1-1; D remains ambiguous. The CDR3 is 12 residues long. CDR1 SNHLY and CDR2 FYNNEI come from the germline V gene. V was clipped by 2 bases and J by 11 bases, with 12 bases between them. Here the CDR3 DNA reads TGTGCCAGCAGTGAAAGTGCGGTTCGGGCTTTCTTT. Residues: CASSESAVRAFF.

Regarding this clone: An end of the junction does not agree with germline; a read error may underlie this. The CDR3 protein is CASNEQGAGNQPQHF. The CDR3 DNA reads TGTGCCAGCAATGAACAGGGGGCTGGCAATCAGCCCCAGCATTTT. The chain uses TRBV6-1 and TRBJ1-5; 9 bases are a match to TRBD1. The CDR3 runs to 15 residues. Germline V gives CDR1 MNHNS, CDR2 SASEGT.

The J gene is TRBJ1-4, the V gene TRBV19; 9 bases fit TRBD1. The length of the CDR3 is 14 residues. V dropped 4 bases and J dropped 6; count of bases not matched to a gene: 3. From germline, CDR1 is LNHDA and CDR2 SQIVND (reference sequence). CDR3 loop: CASSSRDRDEKLFF. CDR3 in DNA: TGTGCCAGTAGTAGCCGGGACAGGGATGAAAAACTGTTTTTT.

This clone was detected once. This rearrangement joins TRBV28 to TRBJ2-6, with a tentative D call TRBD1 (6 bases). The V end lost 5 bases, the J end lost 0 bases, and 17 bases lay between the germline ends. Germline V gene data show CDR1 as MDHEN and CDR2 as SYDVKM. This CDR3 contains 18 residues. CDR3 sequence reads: CASSPLDRDISGANVLTF. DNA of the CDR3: TGTGCCAGCAGTCCATTGGATAGGGACATCTCTGGGGCCAACGTCCTGACTTTC.

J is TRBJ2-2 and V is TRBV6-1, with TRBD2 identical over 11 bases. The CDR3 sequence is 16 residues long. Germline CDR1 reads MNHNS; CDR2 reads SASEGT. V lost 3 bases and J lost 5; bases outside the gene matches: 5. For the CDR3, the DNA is TGTGCCAGCAGTGATATTAGCGGGAGGGGTACCGGGGAGCTGTTTTTT. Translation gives CASSDISGRGTGELFF.

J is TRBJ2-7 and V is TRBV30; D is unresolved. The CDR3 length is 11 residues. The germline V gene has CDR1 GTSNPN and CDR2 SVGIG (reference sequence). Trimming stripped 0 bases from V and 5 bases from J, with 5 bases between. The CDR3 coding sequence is TGTGCCTGGAGTGTATTGCACGAGCAGTACTTC. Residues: CAWSVLHEQYF.

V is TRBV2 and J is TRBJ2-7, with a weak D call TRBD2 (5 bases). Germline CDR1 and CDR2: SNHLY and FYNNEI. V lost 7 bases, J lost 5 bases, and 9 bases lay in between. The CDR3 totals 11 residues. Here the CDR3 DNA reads TGTGCCAGCACCGGCGGGCACGAGCAGTACTTC. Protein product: CASTGGHEQYF. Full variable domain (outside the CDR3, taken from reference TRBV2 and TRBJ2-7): EPEVTQTPSHQVTQMGQEVILRCVPISNHLYFYWYRQILGQKVEFLVSFYNNEISEKSEIFDDQFSVERPDGSNFTLKIRSTKLEDSAMYFCASTGGHEQYFGPGTRLTVT.

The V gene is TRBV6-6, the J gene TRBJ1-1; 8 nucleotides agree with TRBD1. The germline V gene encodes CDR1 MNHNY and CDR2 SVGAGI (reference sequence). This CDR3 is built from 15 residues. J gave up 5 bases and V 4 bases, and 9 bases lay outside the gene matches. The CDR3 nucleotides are TGTGCCAGCAGTTCTCAGGGGGCAGGACGGACTGAAGCTTTCTTT. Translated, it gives CASSSQGAGRTEAFF.

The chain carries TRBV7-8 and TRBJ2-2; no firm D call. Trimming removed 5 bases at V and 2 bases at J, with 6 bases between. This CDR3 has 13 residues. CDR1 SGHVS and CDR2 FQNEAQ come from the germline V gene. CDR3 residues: CASSPINTGELFF. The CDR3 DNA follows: TGTGCCAGCAGCCCCATCAACACCGGGGAGCTGTTTTTT. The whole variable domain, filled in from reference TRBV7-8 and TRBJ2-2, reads GAGVSQSPRYKVAKRGQDVALRCDPISGHVSLFWYQQALGQGPEFLTYFQNEAQLDKSGLPSDRFFAERPEGSVSTLKIQRTQQEDSAVYLCASSPINTGELFFGEGSRLTVL.

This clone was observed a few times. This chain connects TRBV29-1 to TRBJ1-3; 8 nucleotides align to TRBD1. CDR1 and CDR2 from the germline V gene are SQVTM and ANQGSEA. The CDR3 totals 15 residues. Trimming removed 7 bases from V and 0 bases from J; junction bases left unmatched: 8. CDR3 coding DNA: TGCAGCGCCTCGGGACAGGAAGACTCTGGAAACACCATATATTTT. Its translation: CSASGQEDSGNTIYF.

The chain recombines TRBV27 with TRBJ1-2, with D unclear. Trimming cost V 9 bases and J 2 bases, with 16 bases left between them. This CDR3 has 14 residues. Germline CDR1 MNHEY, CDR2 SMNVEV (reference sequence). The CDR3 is CARSNIAANYGYTF. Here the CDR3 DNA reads TGTGCCAGATCCAATATAGCGGCCAACTATGGCTACACCTTC.

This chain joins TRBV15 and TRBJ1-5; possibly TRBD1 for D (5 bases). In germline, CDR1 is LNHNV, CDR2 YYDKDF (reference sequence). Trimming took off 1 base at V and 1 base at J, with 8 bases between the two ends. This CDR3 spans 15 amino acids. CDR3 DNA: TGTGCCACCAGCAGAGGGGGGTCGAGCAATCAGCCCCAGCATTTT. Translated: CATSRGGSSNQPQHF.

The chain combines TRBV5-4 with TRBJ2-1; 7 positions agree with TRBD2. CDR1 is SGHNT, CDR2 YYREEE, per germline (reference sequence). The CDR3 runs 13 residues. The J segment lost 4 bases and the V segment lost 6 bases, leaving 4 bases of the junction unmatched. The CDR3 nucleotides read TGTGCCAGCACTTTGGGGGGGTACAATGAGCAGTTCTTC. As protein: CASTLGGYNEQFF.

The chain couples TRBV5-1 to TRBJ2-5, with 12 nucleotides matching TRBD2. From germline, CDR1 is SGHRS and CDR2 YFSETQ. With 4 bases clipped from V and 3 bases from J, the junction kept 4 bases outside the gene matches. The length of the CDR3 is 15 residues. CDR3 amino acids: CASSTSGRFEETQYF. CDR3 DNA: TGCGCCAGCAGCACTAGCGGGAGGTTCGAAGAGACCCAGTACTTC.

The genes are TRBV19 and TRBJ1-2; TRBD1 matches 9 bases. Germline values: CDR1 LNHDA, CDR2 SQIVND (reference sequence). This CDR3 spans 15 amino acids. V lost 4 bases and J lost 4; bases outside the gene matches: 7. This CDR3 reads CASSRDRERGYGYTF. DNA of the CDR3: TGTGCCAGTAGTAGGGACAGGGAAAGGGGCTATGGCTACACCTTC.

The CDR3 DNA reads TGTGCCAGCTCACCTGGACAGGGAGATACGCAGTATTTT. Translated, it gives CASSPGQGDTQYF. V and J are TRBV18 and TRBJ2-3, with 8 bases identical to TRBD1. The CDR3 sequence is 13 residues long. The germline CDR1 and CDR2 sequences are KGHSH and LQKENI. Germline trimming cut 3 bases from V and 5 bases from J; bases unmatched to any gene: 1.

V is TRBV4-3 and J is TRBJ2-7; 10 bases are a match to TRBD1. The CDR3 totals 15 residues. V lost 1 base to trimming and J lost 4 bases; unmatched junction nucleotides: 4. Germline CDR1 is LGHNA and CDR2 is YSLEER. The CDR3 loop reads CASSQGPGQGYEQYF. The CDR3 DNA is TGCGCCAGCAGCCAAGGGCCGGGACAGGGGTACGAGCAGTACTTC.

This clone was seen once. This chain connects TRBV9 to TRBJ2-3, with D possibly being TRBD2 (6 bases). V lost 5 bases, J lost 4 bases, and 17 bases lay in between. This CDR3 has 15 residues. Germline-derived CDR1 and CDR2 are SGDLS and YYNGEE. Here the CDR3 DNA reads TGTGCCAGCAGTCTCGGGAGCGTTCTTGCAGATACGCAGTATTTT. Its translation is CASSLGSVLADTQYF.

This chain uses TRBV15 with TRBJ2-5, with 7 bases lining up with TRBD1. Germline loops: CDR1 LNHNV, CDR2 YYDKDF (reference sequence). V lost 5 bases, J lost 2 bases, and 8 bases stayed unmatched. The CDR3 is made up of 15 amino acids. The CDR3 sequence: CATSSQPGQQETQYF. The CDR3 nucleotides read TGTGCCACCAGCTCCCAGCCGGGACAGCAAGAGACCCAGTACTTC.

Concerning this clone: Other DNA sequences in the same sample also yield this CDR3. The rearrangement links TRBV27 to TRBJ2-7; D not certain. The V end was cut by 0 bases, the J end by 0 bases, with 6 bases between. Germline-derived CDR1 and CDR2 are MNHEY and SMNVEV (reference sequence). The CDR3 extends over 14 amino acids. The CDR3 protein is CASSLSVSSYEQYF. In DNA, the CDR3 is TGTGCCAGCAGTTTATCGGTCTCCTCCTACGAGCAGTACTTC.

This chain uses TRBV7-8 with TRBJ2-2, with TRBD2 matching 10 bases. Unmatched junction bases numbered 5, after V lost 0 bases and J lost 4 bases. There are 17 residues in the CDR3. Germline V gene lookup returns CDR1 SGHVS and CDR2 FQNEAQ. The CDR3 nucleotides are TGTGCCAGCAGCTTAGCGTCGCTAGCGGGAGTCACCGGGGAGCTGTTTTTT. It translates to CASSLASLAGVTGELFF.

DNA for the CDR3: TGTGCCAGCAGCTTAGATCCAGGGAGGGGCGCCGGGGAGCTGTTTTTT. Amino acid sequence: CASSLDPGRGAGELFF. The chain has TRBV11-2 and TRBJ2-2; 7 nucleotides line up with TRBD2. Germline CDR1 reads SGHAT; CDR2 reads FQNNGV. The CDR3 totals 16 residues. V dropped 0 bases and J dropped 6; count of bases not matched to a gene: 7.

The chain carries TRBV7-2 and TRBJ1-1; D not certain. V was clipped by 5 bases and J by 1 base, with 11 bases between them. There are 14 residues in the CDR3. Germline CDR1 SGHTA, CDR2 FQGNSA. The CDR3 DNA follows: TGTGCCAGCAGCGCGCGACGGCCGAACACTGAAGCTTTCTTT. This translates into CASSARRPNTEAFF.

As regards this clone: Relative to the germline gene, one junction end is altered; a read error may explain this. CDR3 sequence (DNA): TGTGCTAGCAGCTTAGAGGAGGGGACAGAGACCCAGTACTTC. As protein: CASSLEEGTETQYF. The V gene is TRBV7-7, the J gene TRBJ2-5, with a tentative D call TRBD2 (6 bases). Germline-derived CDR1 and CDR2 are SSHAT and FNYEAQ (reference sequence). The CDR3 runs to 14 residues.

In DNA, the CDR3 is TGCGCCAGCAGTCAATCGGAAGGAGTTGATCGTCAGCCCCAGCATTTT. Translating gives CASSQSEGVDRQPQHF. The chain has TRBV23-1 and TRBJ1-5; D remains unclear. TRBV23-1 is an ORF for which the function is uncertain. The CDR3 is 16 amino acids. V was cut by 0 bases and J by 6 bases, with 15 bases left in between.